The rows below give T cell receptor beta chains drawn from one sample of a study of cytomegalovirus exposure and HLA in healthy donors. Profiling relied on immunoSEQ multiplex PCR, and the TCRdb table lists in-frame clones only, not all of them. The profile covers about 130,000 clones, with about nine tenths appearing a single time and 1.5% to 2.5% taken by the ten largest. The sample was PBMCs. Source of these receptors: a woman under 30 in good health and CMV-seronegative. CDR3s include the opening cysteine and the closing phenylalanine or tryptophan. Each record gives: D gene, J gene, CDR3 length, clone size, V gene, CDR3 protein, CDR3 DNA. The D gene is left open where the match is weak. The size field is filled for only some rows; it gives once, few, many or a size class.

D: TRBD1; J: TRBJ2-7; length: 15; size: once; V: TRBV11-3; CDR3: CASSSPLGQTYEQYF; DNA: TGTGCCAGCAGCTCCCCGCTGGGACAGACCTACGAGCAGTACTTC
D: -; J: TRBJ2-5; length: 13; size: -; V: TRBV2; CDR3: CASTADRQETQYF; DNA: TGTGCCAGCACTGCAGACAGGCAAGAGACCCAGTACTTC
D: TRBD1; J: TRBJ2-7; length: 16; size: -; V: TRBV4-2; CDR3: CASSPQRDSRFYEQYF; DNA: TGTGCCAGCAGCCCTCAACGGGACAGTCGGTTCTACGAGCAGTACTTC
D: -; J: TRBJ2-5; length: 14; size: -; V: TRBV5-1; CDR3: CASSPIPSTETQYF; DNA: TGCGCCAGCAGCCCAATCCCGTCTACAGAGACCCAGTACTTC
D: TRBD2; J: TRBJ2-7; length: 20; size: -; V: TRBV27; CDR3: CASSLTFSGVAAGKAYEQYF; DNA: TGTGCCAGCAGTTTAACTTTCAGCGGGGTAGCTGCAGGGAAAGCCTACGAGCAGTACTTC
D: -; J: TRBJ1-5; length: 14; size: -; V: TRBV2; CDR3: CASSEDRHAEPQHF; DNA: TGTGCCAGCAGTGAAGACAGGCATGCGGAGCCCCAGCATTTT
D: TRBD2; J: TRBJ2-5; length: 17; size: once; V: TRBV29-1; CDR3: CSVEDGNSGRRWETQYF; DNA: TGCAGCGTTGAAGATGGGAATAGCGGGAGGAGATGGGAGACCCAGTACTTC
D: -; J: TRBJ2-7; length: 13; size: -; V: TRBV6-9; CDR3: CASSSGGSYEQYF; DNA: TGTGCCAGCAGCTCGGGGGGCAGCTACGAGCAGTACTTC
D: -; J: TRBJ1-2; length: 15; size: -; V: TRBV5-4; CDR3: CASSLGLKSDYGYTF; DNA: TGTGCCAGCAGCTTAGGACTGAAAAGCGACTATGGCTACACCTTC
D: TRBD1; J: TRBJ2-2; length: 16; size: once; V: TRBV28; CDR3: CASSSPGQGYTGELFF; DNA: TGTGCCAGCAGTTCCCCCGGACAGGGGTACACCGGGGAGCTGTTTTTT
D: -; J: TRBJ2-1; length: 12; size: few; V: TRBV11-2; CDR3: CASSSGYNEQFF; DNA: TGTGCCAGCAGCTCGGGATACAATGAGCAGTTCTTC
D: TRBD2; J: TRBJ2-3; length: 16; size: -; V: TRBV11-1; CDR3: CASSDIAGPSTDTQYF; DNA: TGTGCCAGCAGCGACATAGCGGGACCTAGCACAGATACGCAGTATTTT
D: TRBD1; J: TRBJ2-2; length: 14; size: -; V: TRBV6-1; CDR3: CASSEPGGTGELFF; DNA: TGTGCCAGCAGTGAACCAGGGGGTACCGGGGAGCTGTTTTTT
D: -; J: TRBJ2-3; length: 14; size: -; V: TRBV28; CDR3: CASSFQMSTDTQYF; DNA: TGTGCCAGCAGTTTCCAGATGAGCACAGATACGCAGTATTTT
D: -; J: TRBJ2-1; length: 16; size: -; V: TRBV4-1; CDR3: CASSTPWRASYNEQFF; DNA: TGCGCCAGCAGTACCCCGTGGAGGGCGTCCTACAATGAGCAGTTCTTC
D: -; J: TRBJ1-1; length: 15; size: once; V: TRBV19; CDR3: CASSIDVGVYTEAFF; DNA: TGTGCCAGTAGTATAGATGTAGGGGTTTACACTGAAGCTTTCTTT
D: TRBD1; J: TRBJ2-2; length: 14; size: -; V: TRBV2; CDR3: CASRDRGYGGELFF; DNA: TGTGCCAGCCGGGACAGGGGATATGGCGGGGAGCTGTTTTTT
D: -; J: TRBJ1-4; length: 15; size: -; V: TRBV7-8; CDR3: CASSLVGATNEKLFF; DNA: TGTGCCAGCAGCTTAGTCGGGGCAACTAATGAAAAACTGTTTTTT
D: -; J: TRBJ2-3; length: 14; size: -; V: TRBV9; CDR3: CASSANPQADTQYF; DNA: TGTGCCAGCAGCGCCAACCCTCAAGCCGATACGCAGTATTTT
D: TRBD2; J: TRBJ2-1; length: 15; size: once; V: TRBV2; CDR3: CASRGLAGERNEQFF; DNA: TGTGCCAGCAGGGGACTAGCGGGAGAGAGGAATGAGCAGTTCTTC
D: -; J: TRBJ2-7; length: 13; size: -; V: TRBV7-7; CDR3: CASSPDRSGEQYF; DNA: TGTGCTAGCAGCCCGGACCGCTCAGGGGAGCAGTACTTC
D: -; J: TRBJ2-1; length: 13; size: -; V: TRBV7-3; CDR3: CASSPPRDNEQFF; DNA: TGTGCCAGCAGCCCACCCAGGGACAATGAGCAGTTCTTC
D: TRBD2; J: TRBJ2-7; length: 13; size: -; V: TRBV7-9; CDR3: CASSWATSAEQYF; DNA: TGTGCCAGCAGCTGGGCTACTAGCGCCGAGCAGTACTTC
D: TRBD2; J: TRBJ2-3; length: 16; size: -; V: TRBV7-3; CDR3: CASSTRLAGGRDTQYF; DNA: TGTGCCAGCAGCACAAGACTAGCGGGAGGGCGGGATACGCAGTATTTT
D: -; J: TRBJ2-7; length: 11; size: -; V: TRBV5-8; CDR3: CASSSYYEQYF; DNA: TGTGCCAGCAGTTCTTACTACGAGCAGTACTTC
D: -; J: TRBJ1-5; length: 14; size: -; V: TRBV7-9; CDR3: CASSALGSNQPQHF; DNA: TGTGCCAGCAGCGCCCTGGGCAGCAATCAGCCCCAGCATTTT
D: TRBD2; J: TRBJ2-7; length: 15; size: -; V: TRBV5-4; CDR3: CASSRGLAGPQGQYF; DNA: TGTGCCAGCAGCCGGGGACTAGCGGGCCCGCAAGGGCAGTACTTC
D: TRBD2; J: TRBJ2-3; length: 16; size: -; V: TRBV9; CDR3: CASSVAASGSADTQYF; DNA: TGTGCCAGCAGCGTAGCGGCTAGCGGGTCAGCAGATACGCAGTATTTT
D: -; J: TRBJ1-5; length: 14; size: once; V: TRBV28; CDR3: CASSLTDSNQPQHF; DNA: TGTGCCAGCAGTCTCACAGATAGCAATCAGCCCCAGCATTTT